The 3 T cell receptor beta chains presented below share a single source sample, sequenced in a study of blood T cell repertoires in COVID-19. Sequencing used immunoSEQ multiplex PCR; TCRdb keeps in-frame clones, though not all of them. The sample includes fewer than 350,000 clones, around 90% of them seen just once. Material for sequencing was peripheral blood. The receptors stem from a woman in her 30s with COVID-19, enrolled during active disease.

The V gene is TRBV27, the J gene TRBJ2-6; 9 bases are shared with TRBD1. This CDR3 has 18 amino acids. CDR1 and CDR2 from the germline V gene are MNHEY and SMNVEV (reference sequence). V was pared by 4 bases and J by 1 base, with 8 bases of the junction left unmatched. The CDR3, as DNA: TGTGCCAGCAGTTCTCTGACAGGGGGTGGGTCTGGGGCCAACGTCCTGACTTTC. Its translation is CASSSLTGGGSGANVLTF.

The chain employs TRBV28 and TRBJ1-1; 7 positions match TRBD1. Germline V gives CDR1 MDHEN, CDR2 SYDVKM. The CDR3 contains 15 residues. V lost 6 bases and J lost 1; bases outside the gene matches: 8. The CDR3 sequence is CASRDSGGQNTEAFF. The CDR3 nucleotides are TGTGCCAGCAGGGACTCAGGGGGTCAGAACACTGAAGCTTTCTTT.

This rearrangement joins TRBV2 to TRBJ2-1; 11 nucleotides line up with TRBD2. J was trimmed by 0 bases and V by 7 bases; bases with no gene match: 5. CDR3 length: 16 residues. Germline V gives CDR1 SNHLY, CDR2 FYNNEI. The CDR3 region is CASTSGRLSSYNEQFF. Here the CDR3 DNA reads TGTGCCAGCACTAGCGGGAGGCTCAGCTCCTACAATGAGCAGTTCTTC.